The clone carrying this T cell receptor beta chain was seen once. Trimming took 4 bases from V and 1 from J, leaving 17 bases between them. Per the germline V gene, CDR1 is SQVTM and CDR2 is ANQGSEA. The CDR3 has 16 residues. RNA was extracted with the RNeasy kit, and a quantity of roughly 0.5 to 1 ug was reverse transcribed using random hexamers. TCRdb reprocessed the immunoSEQ multiplex PCR reads via MiXCR and lists one record per CDR3 protein. The data show about 110,000 distinct CDR3 sequences, approximately 96% seen once. This sample stems from a study of CD8 T cells in Susac syndrome. TEMRA cells were FACS-enriched, and CD8+ and CD4+ T cells were isolated negatively.

This TCR was recovered from a human donor in good health. The specimen sequenced was CD4+ T cells from PBMCs. The rearrangement uses TRBV29-1 and TRBJ1-5; D is perhaps TRBD1 (6 bases). The CDR3 nucleotides read TGCAGCGTTGGGGGGGCAGGCGGAAGGAGCAATCAGCCCCAGCATTTT. It codes for CSVGGAGGRSNQPQHF.